This is a list of T cell receptor beta chains from one sample in a study of shared clonotypes between healthy human individuals. This table comes from immunoSEQ multiplex PCR, and its TCRdb copy is limited to in-frame clones, with some not included. The table lists under 650,000 clones, roughly 95% of them singletons. The specimen sequenced was naive CD4+ T cells sorted from blood. The receptors derive from a woman younger than 45 in good health. Both conserved end residues are part of each CDR3. A D gene is named only where the DNA matches it firmly.

14	TRBV23-1	TRBD2	TRBJ2-3	TGCGCCAGCCCTCCCCTAGCGGGAGTCGATACGCAGTATTTT	CASPPLAGVDTQYF
16	TRBV7-8	TRBD2	TRBJ2-1	TGTGCCAGCAGCTTGGGGACTAGCGGACCGACGATGGAGCAGTTCTTC	CASSLGTSGPTMEQFF
16	TRBV4-1	NA	TRBJ2-3	TGCGCCAGCAGCGGACGGTGGTGGGAGGATACAGATACGCAGTATTTT	CASSGRWWEDTDTQYF
16	TRBV5-1	TRBD2	TRBJ2-7	TGCGCCAGCAGCTGGGCCCTAGCGGGAGGCACCTACGAGCAGTACTTC	CASSWALAGGTYEQYF
15	TRBV5-1	TRBD1	TRBJ1-2	TGCGCCAGCAGCGTCGGACAGGGTAACGATTATGGCTACACCTTC	CASSVGQGNDYGYTF
15	TRBV30	TRBD1	TRBJ2-2	TGTGCCTGGAAAGGGACAGTATTTCGGGCCGGGGAGCTGTTTTTT	CAWKGTVFRAGELFF
14	TRBV2	NA	TRBJ2-1	TGTGCCAGCAGCGGGGGCGAGGGCTACAATGAGCAGTTCTTC	CASSGGEGYNEQFF
14	TRBV6-6	NA	TRBJ2-7	TGTGCCAGCAGTTACTCGACCCGGGCCTACGAGCAGTACTTC	CASSYSTRAYEQYF
15	TRBV28	TRBD2	TRBJ2-2	TGTGCCACCTCTAGCGGGAGTGACTTCACCGGGGAGCTGTTTTTT	CATSSGSDFTGELFF
16	TRBV9	NA	TRBJ2-7	TGTGCCAGCAGCGTAGCTCCGGACTCCACCACCTACGAGCAGTACTTC	CASSVAPDSTTYEQYF
15	TRBV10-3	TRBD2	TRBJ2-2	TGTGCCATCAGACGACTAGCGGGAGAGACCGGGGAGCTGTTTTTT	CAIRRLAGETGELFF
15	TRBV28	NA	TRBJ2-7	TGTGCCAGCAGTTTAGGGGCGGGAATCGGTTGGGAGCAGTACTTC	CASSLGAGIGWEQYF
15	TRBV6-5	NA	TRBJ1-5	TGTGCCAGCAGTTACGGTATGACGGGGGATCAGCCCCAGCATTTT	CASSYGMTGDQPQHF